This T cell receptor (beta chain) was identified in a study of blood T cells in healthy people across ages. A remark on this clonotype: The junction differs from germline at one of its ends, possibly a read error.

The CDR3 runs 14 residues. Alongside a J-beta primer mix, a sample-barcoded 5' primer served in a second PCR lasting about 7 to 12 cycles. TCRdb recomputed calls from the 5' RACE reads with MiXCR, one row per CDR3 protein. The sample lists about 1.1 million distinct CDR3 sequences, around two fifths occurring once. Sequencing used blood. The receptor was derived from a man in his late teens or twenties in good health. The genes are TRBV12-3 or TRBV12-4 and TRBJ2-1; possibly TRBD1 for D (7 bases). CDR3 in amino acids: CASQGGYSYDEQFF. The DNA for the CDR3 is TGTGCCAGCCAGGGGGGTTACTCCTACGATGAGCAGTTCTTC.